This T cell receptor (beta chain) was obtained from a study of CD8+ T cells in alopecia areata (dated by TCRdb to 2016 to 2019). Background for the entire study: Skin from C3H/HeJ donors aged 6-12 months with spontaneous alopecia was grafted onto female C3H/HeJ recipients aged roughly 6-10 weeks. Scalp clonality was compared among normal scalp (n=4), patchy alopecia areata scalp (n=8), and alopecia totalis/universalis scalp (n=8). On the human side, TCRbeta sequencing was run on scalp tissue and on sorted CD4+ and CD8+ peripheral blood T cells from healthy controls and from alopecia areata patients with either patchy or totalis/universalis disease. To study T cell clonal expansion in alopecia areata, the researchers applied high-throughput TCRbeta sequencing to both the C3H/HeJ mouse model and human patients. immunoSEQ multiplex PCR using 35 Vbeta forward primers and 13 Jbeta reverse primers was used to amplify TCRbeta CDR3 regions. RNA came from the PAXgene miRNA kit for fixed scalp, the miRNeasy kit for PBMCs, and the RNeasy kit for mouse skin.

This clone occurred a few times. Its antigen is not yet known. Throughout, gene names and germline sequences are given for the mouse. The read is 4 residues too short to cover the CDR3 end, so that end is filled in from the germline J gene. Cells from pooled mouse cutaneous lymph nodes were stained for CD4, CD8alpha, NKG2D, NKG2ACE and other markers and then sorted on a BD Influx. General findings and caveats noted by the study authors: Compared with normal scalp, lesional scalp had higher clonality and more expanded CD8+ clones, particularly in alopecia totalis/universalis, a pattern that suggests antigenic drive. Scalp TCR repertoire analysis is complicated because resident alphabeta T cells in normal human skin are also sequenced, whereas mouse skin is dominated by gammadelta T cells. Shared TCR sequences between patients were less evident than in mice, which may be partly attributable to HLA diversity in the patient population.

V sheds 0 bases and J sheds 4 bases, leaving 11 bases between their ends. From a lookup of the germline V gene, CDR1 and CDR2 are SGHSN and HYEKVE. The CDR3 runs 14 amino acids, cysteine and phenylalanine included. The 30 bases shown cover part of the CDR3, and their frame starts at base 1. Library creation used the immunoSEQ multiplex PCR assay. RNA was extracted from all samples and reverse transcribed into cDNA, which served as template for TCR sequencing. SuperScript III was used for first-strand cDNA synthesis, primed with a 2:1 mix of oligo-dT and random hexamers. A synthetic immune receptor repertoire was used to measure amplification bias, and any remaining bias was corrected computationally. Libraries were sequenced on Illumina HiSeq using 60 bp reads that covered the CDR3 and were read from J toward V. From the authors' description of their analysis: Raw reads were preprocessed to remove errors, and CDR3 was defined according to IMGT conventions as the region from the conserved cysteine to phenylalanine. Clonality was computed as 1 minus the Shannon entropy, with the entropy normalized by log2 of the number of productive unique TCRs. Scalp TCRbeta sequences were cross-referenced with sorted blood CD4 and CD8 repertoires so that the CD4 or CD8 identity of scalp clones could be inferred. Drawn from immuneACCESS, this table holds only the in-frame rearrangements with V and J called that TCRdb kept. Clones are partly lost; checked studies trace under half to an unresolved V gene and leave the rest unexplained. V and J calls and clone size are as listed in that table; D and trimming were resolved from the DNA. For this sample the table reports approximately 300,000 clones, with no clone seen just once. The leading ten clones occupy 1.2% of the sample.

The rearranged segments are TRBV12-1 and TRBJ1-2, with a tentative D gene TRBD1 over 6 matching bases. The sequence derives from a C3H/HeJ mouse with alopecia areata. This strain is of MHC haplotype H2-k. Material: CD4+ T cells sorted from a lymph node. The CDR3 protein is CASSLARGGSDYTF. The sequenced part of the CDR3 DNA is TGTGCCAGCTCTCTCGCCAGGGGAGGCTCC.